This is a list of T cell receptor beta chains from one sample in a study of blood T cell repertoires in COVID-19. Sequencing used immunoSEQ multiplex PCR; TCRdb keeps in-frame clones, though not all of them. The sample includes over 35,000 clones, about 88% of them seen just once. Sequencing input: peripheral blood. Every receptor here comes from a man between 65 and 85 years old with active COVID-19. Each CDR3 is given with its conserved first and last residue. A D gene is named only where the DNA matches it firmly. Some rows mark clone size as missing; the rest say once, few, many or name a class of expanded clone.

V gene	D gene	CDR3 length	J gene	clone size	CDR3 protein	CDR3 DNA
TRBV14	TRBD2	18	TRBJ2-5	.	CASSQDLGLADPRGTQYF	TGTGCCAGCAGCCAAGATTTGGGACTAGCGGACCCACGGGGGACCCAGTACTTC
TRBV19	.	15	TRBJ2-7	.	CASSVGRGDTYEQYF	TGTGCCAGTAGTGTGGGACGAGGGGACACCTACGAGCAGTACTTC
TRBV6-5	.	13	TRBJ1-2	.	CASSYSGRNGYTF	TGTGCCAGCAGTTACTCGGGGCGGAATGGCTACACCTTC
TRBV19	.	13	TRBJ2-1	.	CASKEGPYNEQFF	TGTGCCAGTAAGGAGGGACCCTACAATGAGCAGTTCTTC
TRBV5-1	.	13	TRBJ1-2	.	CASSVQGDYGYTF	TGCGCCAGCAGCGTACAGGGAGACTATGGCTACACCTTC
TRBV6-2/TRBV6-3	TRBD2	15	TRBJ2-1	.	CASSYATSGSSEQFF	TGTGCCAGCAGTTACGCGACTAGCGGGAGCAGTGAGCAGTTCTTC
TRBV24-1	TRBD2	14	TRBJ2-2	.	CATRGGLAYGELFF	TGTGCCACCAGGGGAGGACTAGCGTACGGGGAGCTGTTTTTT
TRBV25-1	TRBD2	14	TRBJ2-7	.	CASVGRGGPYEQYF	TGTGCCAGCGTCGGCCGCGGGGGGCCCTACGAGCAGTACTTC
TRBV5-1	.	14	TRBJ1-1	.	CASSSTVTNTEAFF	TGCGCCAGCAGCTCGACAGTAACGAACACTGAAGCTTTCTTT
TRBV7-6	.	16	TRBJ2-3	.	CASSSPGGVSTDTQYF	TGTGCCAGCAGCTCCCCTGGCGGGGTCAGCACAGATACGCAGTATTTT
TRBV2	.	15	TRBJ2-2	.	CASSERGLYTGELFF	TGTGCCAGCAGTGAGCGAGGACTTTACACCGGGGAGCTGTTTTTT
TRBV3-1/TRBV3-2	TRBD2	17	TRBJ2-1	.	CASSPPGGLADYNEQFF	TGTGCCAGCAGCCCCCCAGGCGGGCTAGCGGACTACAATGAGCAGTTCTTC
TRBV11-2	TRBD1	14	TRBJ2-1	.	CASSPSTGGNEQFF	TGTGCCAGCAGCCCCTCGACAGGGGGTAATGAGCAGTTCTTC
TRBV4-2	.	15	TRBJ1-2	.	CASSQDRTGIYGYTF	TGTGCCAGCAGCCAAGATCGGACGGGAATCTATGGCTACACCTTC
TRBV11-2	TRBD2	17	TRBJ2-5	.	CASSLGGLAGYQETQYF	TGTGCCAGCAGCTTAGGGGGACTAGCGGGGTACCAAGAGACCCAGTACTTC
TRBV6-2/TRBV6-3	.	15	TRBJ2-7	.	CASSYSSPRAYEQYF	TGTGCCAGCAGTTACTCATCCCCCAGGGCCTACGAGCAGTACTTC
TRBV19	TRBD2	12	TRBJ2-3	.	CASSMRREGRYF	TGTGCCAGTAGTATGAGGCGGGAGGGCCGGTATTTT
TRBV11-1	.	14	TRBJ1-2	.	CASSLAAGVGGYTF	TGTGCCAGCAGCTTAGCGGCCGGGGTCGGCGGCTACACCTTC
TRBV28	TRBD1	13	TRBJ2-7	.	CASLTGGSYEQYF	TGTGCCAGCCTGACAGGGGGATCCTACGAGCAGTACTTC
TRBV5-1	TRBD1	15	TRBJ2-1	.	CASMQGAGTYNEQFF	TGCGCCAGCATGCAGGGGGCTGGGACCTACAATGAGCAGTTCTTC
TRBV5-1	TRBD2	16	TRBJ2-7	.	CASSLPGTSGSHEQYF	TGCGCCAGCAGCTTGCCTGGGACTAGCGGGAGCCACGAGCAGTACTTC
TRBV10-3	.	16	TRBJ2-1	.	CAISESQGGARNEQFF	TGTGCCATCAGTGAGTCGCAAGGGGGGGCCCGAAATGAGCAGTTCTTC
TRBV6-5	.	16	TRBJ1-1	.	CASSFSLGGMNTEAFF	TGTGCCAGCAGTTTCTCTTTGGGCGGGATGAACACTGAAGCTTTCTTT
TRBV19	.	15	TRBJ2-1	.	CASSIKRRTANEQFF	TGTGCCAGTAGTATCAAGAGGAGGACAGCCAATGAGCAGTTCTTC
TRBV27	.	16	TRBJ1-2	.	CASSLAPERTLYGYTF	TGTGCCAGCAGTTTGGCCCCCGAGAGGACACTCTATGGCTACACCTTC
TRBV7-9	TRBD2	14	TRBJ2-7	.	CASSFPGLPYEQYF	TGTGCCAGCAGCTTCCCGGGACTACCCTACGAGCAGTACTTC
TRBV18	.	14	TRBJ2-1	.	CASSLSDNNNEQFF	TGTGCCAGCTCACTCTCCGACAATAACAATGAGCAGTTCTTC
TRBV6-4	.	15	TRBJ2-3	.	CAIGRRLKWLDTQYF	TGTGCCATCGGAAGGCGGCTGAAATGGTTAGATACGCAGTATTTT
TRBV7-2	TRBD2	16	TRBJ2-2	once	CATPSSSGMNTGELFF	TGTGCCACCCCTTCTTCCAGCGGGATGAACACCGGGGAGCTGTTTTTT
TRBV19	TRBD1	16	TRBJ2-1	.	CASSIARDSSYNEQFF	TGTGCCAGTAGTATAGCCCGGGACAGCTCCTACAATGAGCAGTTCTTC
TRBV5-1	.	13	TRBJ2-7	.	CASSLTYSYEQYF	TGCGCCAGCAGCTTGACATACTCCTACGAGCAGTACTTC
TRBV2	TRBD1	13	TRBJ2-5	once	CASRGTGQETQYF	TGTGCCAGCAGAGGGACAGGACAAGAGACCCAGTACTTC
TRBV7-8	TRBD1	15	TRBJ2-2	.	CASTQTGGRTGELFF	TGTGCCAGCACCCAGACAGGGGGCAGAACCGGGGAGCTGTTTTTT
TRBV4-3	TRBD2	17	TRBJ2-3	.	CASSQDGTSHITDTQYF	TGCGCCAGCAGCCAAGATGGGACTAGTCATATCACAGATACGCAGTATTTT
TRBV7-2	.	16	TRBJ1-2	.	CASSPQRPGRNYGYTF	TGTGCCAGCAGCCCCCAACGCCCCGGGAGGAACTATGGCTACACCTTC
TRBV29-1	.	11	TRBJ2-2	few	CSVRGSGELFF	TGCAGCGTTAGAGGTTCCGGGGAGCTGTTTTTT
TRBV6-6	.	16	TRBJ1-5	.	CASSYSTRVLGQPQHF	TGTGCCAGCAGTTACTCGACCAGGGTGCTCGGTCAGCCCCAGCATTTT
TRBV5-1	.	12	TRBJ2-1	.	CASRKTLDEQFF	TGCGCCAGCAGAAAGACTCTGGATGAGCAGTTCTTC